The T cell receptor beta chain described here comes from a study of spatial heterogeneity in lung cancer. Study background: Counts of TCR transcripts in tumor regions correlated strongly with a T cell module score (derived from matched bulk RNA-seq). Broader study findings: Mutation counts in tumors were tracked by counts of expanded intratumoral alpha and beta TCRs. Numbers of ubiquitous and regional expanded TCRs tracked ubiquitous and regional nonsynonymous mutation counts, respectively.

Each CDR3 protein is one row after TCRdb ran MiXCR on the 5' RACE reads. Among about 2,300 distinct CDR3 sequences listed, approximately 15% were seen once. Within the sample, this clonotype is medium-sized. The antigen is undetermined. Documented time point: sample taken at primary tumor resection. There were 72 donors, all of them untreated patients with early-stage non-small cell lung cancer. Material for sequencing was whole RNA from tumor, nontumor lung or frozen PBMC, left unsorted. The material was lung tumor tissue, obtained at surgery. The sequence was obtained from a male donor with early-stage non-small cell lung cancer.

Here the CDR3 reads CASSPRDRGRGGYTF. DNA for the CDR3: TGTGCCAGCAGTCCCCGGGACAGGGGGCGGGGTGGCTACACCTTC. The rearrangement links TRBV6-5 to TRBJ1-2; TRBD1 agrees at 12 bases. Per germline, CDR1 MNHEY and CDR2 SVGAGI. The CDR3 has 15 amino acids. Germline trimming cut 5 bases from V and 7 bases from J; bases unmatched to any gene: 8.